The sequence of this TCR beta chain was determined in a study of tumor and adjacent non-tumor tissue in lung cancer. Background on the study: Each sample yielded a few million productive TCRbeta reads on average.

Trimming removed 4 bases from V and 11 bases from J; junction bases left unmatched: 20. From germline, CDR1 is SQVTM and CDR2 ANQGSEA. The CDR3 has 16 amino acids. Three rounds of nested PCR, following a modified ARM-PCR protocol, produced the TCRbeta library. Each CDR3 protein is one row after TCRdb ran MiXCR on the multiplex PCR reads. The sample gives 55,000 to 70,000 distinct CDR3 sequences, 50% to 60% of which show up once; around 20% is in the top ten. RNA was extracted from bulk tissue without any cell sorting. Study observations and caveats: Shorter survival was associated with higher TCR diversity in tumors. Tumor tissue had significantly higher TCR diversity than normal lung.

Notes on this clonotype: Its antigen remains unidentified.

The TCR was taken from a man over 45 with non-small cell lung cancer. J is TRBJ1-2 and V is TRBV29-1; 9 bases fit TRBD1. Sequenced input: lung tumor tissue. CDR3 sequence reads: CSVGSYRDRVGGGYTF. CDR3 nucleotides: TGCAGCGTTGGGAGTTACAGGGACAGGGTAGGGGGTGGATACACCTTC. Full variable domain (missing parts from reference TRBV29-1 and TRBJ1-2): SAVISQKPSRDICQRGTSLTIQCQVDSQVTMMFWYRQQPGQSLTLIATANQGSEATYESGFVIDKFPISRPNLTFSTLTVSNMSPEDSSIYLCSVGSYRDRVGGGYTFGSGTRLTVV.